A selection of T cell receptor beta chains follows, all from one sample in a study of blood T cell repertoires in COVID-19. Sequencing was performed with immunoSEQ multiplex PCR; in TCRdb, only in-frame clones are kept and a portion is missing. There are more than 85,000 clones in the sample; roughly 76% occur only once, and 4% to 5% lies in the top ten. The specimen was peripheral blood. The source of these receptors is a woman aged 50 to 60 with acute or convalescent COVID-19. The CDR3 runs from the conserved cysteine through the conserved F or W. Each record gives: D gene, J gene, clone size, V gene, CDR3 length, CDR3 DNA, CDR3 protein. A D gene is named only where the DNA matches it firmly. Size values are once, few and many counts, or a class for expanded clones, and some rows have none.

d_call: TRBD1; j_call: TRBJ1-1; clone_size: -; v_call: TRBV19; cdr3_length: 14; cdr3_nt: TGTGCCAGTAGTCAAGGGACAGGGGGCACTGAAGCTTTCTTT; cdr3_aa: CASSQGTGGTEAFF
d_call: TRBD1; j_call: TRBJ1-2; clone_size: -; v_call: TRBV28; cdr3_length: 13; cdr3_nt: TGTGCCAGCAGTCCGGACAGGTTCTATGGCTACACCTTC; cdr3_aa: CASSPDRFYGYTF
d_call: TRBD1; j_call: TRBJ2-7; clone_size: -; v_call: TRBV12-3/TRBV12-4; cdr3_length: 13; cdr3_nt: TGTGCCAGCAGGCCCACAGGGGTCGGCGAGCAGTACTTC; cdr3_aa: CASRPTGVGEQYF
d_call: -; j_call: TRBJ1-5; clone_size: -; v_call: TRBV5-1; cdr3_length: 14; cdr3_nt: TGCGCCAGCAGCTTGGCTTCAGGGAATCAGCCCCAGCATTTT; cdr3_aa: CASSLASGNQPQHF
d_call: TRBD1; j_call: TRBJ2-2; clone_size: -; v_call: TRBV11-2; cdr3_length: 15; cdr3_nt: TGTGCCACCAACAGGGGCTCCGGGCACACCGGGGAGCTGTTTTTT; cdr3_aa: CATNRGSGHTGELFF
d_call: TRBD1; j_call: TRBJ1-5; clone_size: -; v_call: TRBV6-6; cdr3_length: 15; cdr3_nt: TGTGCCAGCAGAGATGGCGGGACAGCTAATCAGCCCCAGCATTTT; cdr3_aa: CASRDGGTANQPQHF
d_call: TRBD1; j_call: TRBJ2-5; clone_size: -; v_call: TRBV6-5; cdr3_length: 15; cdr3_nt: TGTGCCAGCAGTTACTCGACAGGGGAACAAGAGACCCAGTACTTC; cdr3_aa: CASSYSTGEQETQYF
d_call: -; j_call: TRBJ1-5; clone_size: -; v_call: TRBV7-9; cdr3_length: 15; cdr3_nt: TGTGCCAGCAGCGCGTATACGGGGAGCAATCAGCCCCAGCATTTT; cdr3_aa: CASSAYTGSNQPQHF
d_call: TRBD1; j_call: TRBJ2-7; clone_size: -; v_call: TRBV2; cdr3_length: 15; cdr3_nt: TGTGCCAGCAGTGAACAGGGGGTCTCTCCCTACGAGCAGTACTTC; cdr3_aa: CASSEQGVSPYEQYF
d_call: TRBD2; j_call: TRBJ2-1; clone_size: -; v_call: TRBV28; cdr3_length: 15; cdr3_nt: TGTGCCAGCTCCGTGGGTGGAGCGGGGGGAAATGAGCAGTTCTTC; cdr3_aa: CASSVGGAGGNEQFF
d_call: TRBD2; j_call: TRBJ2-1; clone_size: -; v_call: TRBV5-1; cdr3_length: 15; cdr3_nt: TGCGCCAGCTCCTCCGGTAGCGGGGGGGCAGGTGAGCAGTTCTTC; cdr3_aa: CASSSGSGGAGEQFF
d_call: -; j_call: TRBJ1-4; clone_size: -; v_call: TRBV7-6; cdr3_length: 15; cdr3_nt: TGTGCCAGCAGCTTTAGTTCTAGGGGCGATGAAAAACTGTTTTTT; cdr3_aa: CASSFSSRGDEKLFF
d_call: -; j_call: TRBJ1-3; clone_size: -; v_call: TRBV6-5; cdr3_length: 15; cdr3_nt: TGTGCCAGCAGTAGCGACTGGAGCTCTGGAAACACCATATATTTT; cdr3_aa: CASSSDWSSGNTIYF
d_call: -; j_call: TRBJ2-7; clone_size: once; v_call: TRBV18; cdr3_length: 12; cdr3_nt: TGTGCCAGCTCTCAACAGGGTGACGAGCAGTACTTC; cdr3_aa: CASSQQGDEQYF
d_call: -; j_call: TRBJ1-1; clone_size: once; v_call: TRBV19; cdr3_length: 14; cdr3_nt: TGTGCCAGTAGTATAGATAGGAGGGGAACTGAAGCTTTCTTT; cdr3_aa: CASSIDRRGTEAFF
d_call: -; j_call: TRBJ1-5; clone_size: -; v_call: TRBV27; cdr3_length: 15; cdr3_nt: TGTGCCAGCAGTCCCAGGGGTTCGCGCAATCAGCCCCAGCATTTT; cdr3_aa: CASSPRGSRNQPQHF
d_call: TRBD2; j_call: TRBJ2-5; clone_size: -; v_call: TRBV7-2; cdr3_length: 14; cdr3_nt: TGTGCCAGCAGCTTGACGGGACTAGCGGAGACCCAGTACTTC; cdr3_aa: CASSLTGLAETQYF